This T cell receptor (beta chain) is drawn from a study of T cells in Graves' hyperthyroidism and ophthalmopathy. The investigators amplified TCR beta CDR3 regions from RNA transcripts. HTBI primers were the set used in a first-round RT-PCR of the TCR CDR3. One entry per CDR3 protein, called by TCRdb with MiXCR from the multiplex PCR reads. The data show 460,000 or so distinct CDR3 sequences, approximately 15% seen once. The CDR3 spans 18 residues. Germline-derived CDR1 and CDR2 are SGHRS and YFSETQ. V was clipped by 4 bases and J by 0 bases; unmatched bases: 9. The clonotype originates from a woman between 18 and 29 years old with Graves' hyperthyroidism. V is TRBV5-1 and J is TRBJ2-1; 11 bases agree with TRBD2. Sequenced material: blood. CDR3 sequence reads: CASSREGLAESSYNEQFF. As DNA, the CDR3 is TGCGCCAGCAGCCGAGAGGGACTAGCGGAAAGCTCCTACAATGAGCAGTTCTTC.